This note documents a single T cell receptor beta chain sequence. Its antigen remains unidentified. The data are from a study of T cell responses to AZD1222 COVID-19 vaccine. Study-level points and caveats: Donors, mostly white British, included more females; clonal diversity was possibly underestimated. The study sampled repertoires only after the peak T cell response.

CDR3 size: 15 residues. The trim removed 3 bases at V and 4 bases at J, leaving 4 bases unmatched. CDR1 is MNHEY, CDR2 SVGAGI, per germline. Using immunoSEQ multiplex PCR, the repertoire was profiled, and TCRdb retains in-frame clones only, with some absent. The sample carries tens of thousands of clones, approximately 88% recorded once. V and J are TRBV6-5 and TRBJ2-3, with 10 bases identical to TRBD2. The sequence was obtained from an adult who received the AZD1222 COVID-19 vaccine. This specimen consisted of peripheral blood, obtained 28 days after the second AZD1222 dose. The CDR3 DNA is TGTGCCAGCAGTTATTTCACTAGCGGGGCAGATACGCAGTATTTT. As protein: CASSYFTSGADTQYF.